This is a list of T cell receptor beta chains from one sample in a study of human T cells and chemical hapten exposure. A single record per CDR3 protein comes from TCRdb applying MiXCR to the RACE reads. Among under 300,000 distinct CDR3 sequences, over 7.5% were seen once, and the ten largest hold 1.2%. This specimen was whole blood, taken in connection with sensitization to the hapten diphenylcyclopropenone (DPC). The receptors derive from a man in his late teens or twenties with alopecia areata. Some clones in this sample may be carry-over from other donors' samples. Each CDR3 is given with its conserved first and last residue. Each record gives: V gene, J gene, CDR3 protein.

v_gene: TRBV11-2
j_gene: TRBJ2-6
CDR3aa: CASSSTIFGANVLTF

v_gene: TRBV20-1
j_gene: TRBJ2-5
CDR3aa: CSASIKETQYF

v_gene: TRBV25-1
j_gene: TRBJ2-7
CDR3aa: CASSDLGYSYEQYF

v_gene: TRBV6-5
j_gene: TRBJ1-6
CDR3aa: CASSYGQANSPPHF

v_gene: TRBV12-3/TRBV12-4
j_gene: TRBJ2-5
CDR3aa: CASSPYGTSTSETQYF

v_gene: TRBV10-3
j_gene: TRBJ1-2
CDR3aa: CAISGQGIFGYTF

v_gene: TRBV7-2
j_gene: TRBJ2-2
CDR3aa: CASSRANGELFF

v_gene: TRBV5-1
j_gene: TRBJ2-2
CDR3aa: CASRGARSNTGELFF

v_gene: TRBV20-1
j_gene: TRBJ2-2
CDR3aa: CSAHGTGLVGELFF

v_gene: TRBV5-6
j_gene: TRBJ1-2
CDR3aa: CASSLVDRDYGYTF

v_gene: TRBV20-1
j_gene: TRBJ2-7
CDR3aa: CSASRGQGGHEQYF

v_gene: TRBV28
j_gene: TRBJ2-7
CDR3aa: CASSSGVIGSSYEQYF

v_gene: TRBV20-1
j_gene: TRBJ2-1
CDR3aa: CSARGTYESYNEQFF

v_gene: TRBV3-1
j_gene: TRBJ1-2
CDR3aa: CASSRTGKENGYTF

v_gene: TRBV9
j_gene: TRBJ1-3
CDR3aa: CASSGTGFSGNTIYF

v_gene: TRBV6-4
j_gene: TRBJ2-3
CDR3aa: CASTDRLVQEITSTDTQYF

v_gene: TRBV15
j_gene: TRBJ1-1
CDR3aa: CATSRGVTEAFF

v_gene: TRBV29-1
j_gene: TRBJ1-1
CDR3aa: CSVRGAGNEAFF